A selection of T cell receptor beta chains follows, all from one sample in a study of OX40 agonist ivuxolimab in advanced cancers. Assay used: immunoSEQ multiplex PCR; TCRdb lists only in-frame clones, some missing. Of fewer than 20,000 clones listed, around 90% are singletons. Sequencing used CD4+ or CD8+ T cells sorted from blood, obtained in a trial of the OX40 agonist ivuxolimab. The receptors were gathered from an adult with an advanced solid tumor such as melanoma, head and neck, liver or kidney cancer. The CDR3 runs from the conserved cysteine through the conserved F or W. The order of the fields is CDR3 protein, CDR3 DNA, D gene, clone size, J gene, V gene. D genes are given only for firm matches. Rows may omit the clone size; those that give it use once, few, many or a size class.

CASSGVTYEQYF TGTGCCAGCAGCGGGGTGACCTACGAGCAGTACTTC TRBD2 NA TRBJ2-7 TRBV5-3
CASSQFRGRTEAFF TGTGCCAGCAGCCAGTTCAGGGGGCGAACTGAAGCTTTCTTT TRBD1 NA TRBJ1-1 TRBV11-2
CASSPQGGLSYNSPLHF TGTGCCAGCAGCCCTCAGGGGGGGCTTTCCTATAATTCACCCCTCCACTTT TRBD1 NA TRBJ1-6 TRBV7-6
CASSLVTGTEQYF TGTGCCAGCAGCTTGGTTACAGGGACCGAGCAGTACTTC NA NA TRBJ2-7 TRBV5-6
CASSQEETENYEQYF TGTGCCAGCAGCCAAGAAGAAACGGAAAACTACGAGCAGTACTTC NA NA TRBJ2-7 TRBV4-1
CASSNGRFMNTEAFF TGTGCCAGCTCCAACGGGCGGTTCATGAACACTGAAGCTTTCTTT NA NA TRBJ1-1 TRBV27
CASSARTSENAYEQYF TGTGCCAGCAGCGCCCGGACTAGCGAGAACGCCTACGAGCAGTACTTC TRBD2 NA TRBJ2-7 TRBV7-2
CASSYSAGVGQPQHF TGTGCCAGCAGTTACTCGGCAGGGGTAGGTCAGCCCCAGCATTTT NA NA TRBJ1-5 TRBV6-6
CASSLGLAVYEQYF TGTGCCAGCAGTTTAGGACTAGCGGTCTACGAGCAGTACTTC TRBD2 NA TRBJ2-7 TRBV13
CASSTITGNTEAFF TGTGCCAGCAGCACGATAACAGGGAACACTGAAGCTTTCTTT NA NA TRBJ1-1 TRBV7-6
CASSLDRGPRQPQHF TGCGCCAGCAGTCTAGACAGGGGGCCGAGACAGCCCCAGCATTTT TRBD1 NA TRBJ1-5 TRBV23-1
CASSQDRTSENNEQFF TGTGCCAGCAGCCAAGACAGGACTAGCGAGAACAATGAGCAGTTCTTC TRBD2 NA TRBJ2-1 TRBV4-2
CASRRNSGSPYNEQFF TGTGCCAGTAGAAGGAATAGCGGGAGTCCCTACAATGAGCAGTTCTTC TRBD2 NA TRBJ2-1 TRBV19
CASSLGLAPDYNEQFF TGTGCCAGCAGCCTAGGACTAGCGCCAGACTACAATGAGCAGTTCTTC TRBD2 once TRBJ2-1 TRBV7-9
CASSSHPNTEAFF TGTGCCAGCAGCTCACACCCGAACACTGAAGCTTTCTTT NA NA TRBJ1-1 TRBV11-3
CASRPGVGNEKLFF TGTGCCAGTAGACCGGGAGTGGGAAATGAAAAACTGTTTTTT NA NA TRBJ1-4 TRBV19
CASSLGTQYNEQFF TGTGCCAGCAGCTTAGGGACACAGTACAATGAGCAGTTCTTC NA NA TRBJ2-1 TRBV7-9
CASSLASSGANVLTF TGTGCCAGCAGCTTGGCCAGTTCTGGGGCCAACGTCCTGACTTTC NA NA TRBJ2-6 TRBV5-4
CAWSLAGGRGTQYF TGTGCCTGGAGCCTAGCGGGAGGGCGAGGAACGCAGTATTTT TRBD2 NA TRBJ2-3 TRBV30
CASSPRTRLRETQYF TGTGCCAGCAGTCCACGGACTAGGTTGCGGGAGACCCAGTACTTC TRBD2 NA TRBJ2-5 TRBV27
CAWSVLGESAAFF TGTGCCTGGAGTGTACTTGGGGAGTCGGCCGCTTTCTTT NA NA TRBJ1-1 TRBV30
CASSFGLSSYEQYF TGTGCCAGCAGCTTCGGACTTTCCTCCTACGAGCAGTACTTC NA NA TRBJ2-7 TRBV13
CAVQGTNTEAFF TGTGCCGTACAGGGTACTAACACTGAAGCTTTCTTT NA NA TRBJ1-1 TRBV2
CASSERASGRTGELFF TGTGCCAGCAGTGAAAGGGCTAGCGGGAGGACCGGGGAGCTGTTTTTT TRBD2 NA TRBJ2-2 TRBV6-1
CASSLAGGLSPSYNEQFF TGTGCCAGCAGCTTAGCGGGAGGTTTATCCCCATCCTACAATGAGCAGTTCTTC NA once TRBJ2-1 TRBV7-2
CAHMSGNEQFF TGTGCCCACATGTCGGGCAATGAGCAGTTCTTC NA NA TRBJ2-1 TRBV7-2
CASSIQGNIQYF TGTGCCAGCAGCATCCAGGGAAACATTCAGTACTTC NA NA TRBJ2-4 TRBV11-2
CASSQGRVDTGELFF TGTGCCAGCAGCCAAGGCAGGGTCGACACCGGGGAGCTGTTTTTT NA NA TRBJ2-2 TRBV14
CASSVGGRNDEQFF TGTGCCAGCAGCGTCGGCGGGAGGAATGATGAGCAGTTCTTC TRBD2 NA TRBJ2-1 TRBV9
CASSPRRDDSYNSPLHF TGTGCCAGCAGCCCCCGAAGGGACGACTCCTATAATTCACCCCTCCACTTT NA NA TRBJ1-6 TRBV9
CASSFGGQYEQYF TGTGCCAGCAGCTTTGGGGGGCAGTACGAGCAGTACTTC NA NA TRBJ2-7 TRBV7-8
CAWSGGGDTIYF TGTGCCTGGAGTGGAGGGGGGGACACCATATATTTT NA NA TRBJ1-3 TRBV30
CASSPYIGYNSPLHF TGTGCCAGCAGTCCCTATATCGGATATAATTCACCCCTCCACTTT NA NA TRBJ1-6 TRBV27
CASSTGLAVYNEQFF TGTGCCAGCAGCACCGGACTAGCCGTATACAATGAGCAGTTCTTC TRBD2 NA TRBJ2-1 TRBV7-9
CASSSTVTGELFF TGTGCCAGCAGCTCGACGGTTACCGGGGAGCTGTTTTTT NA once TRBJ2-2 TRBV5-6
CASSPLQESYGYTF TGTGCCAGCAGTCCACTTCAGGAGTCCTATGGCTACACCTTC NA once TRBJ1-2 TRBV28
CASSFSGEQFF TGTGCCAGCAGCTTCTCCGGGGAGCAGTTCTTC NA NA TRBJ2-1 TRBV13
CAWSVWARNYGYTF TGTGCCTGGAGTGTATGGGCCAGGAACTATGGCTACACCTTC NA NA TRBJ1-2 TRBV30
CASSLGQGPEQFF TGTGCCAGCAGTTTAGGACAGGGTCCTGAGCAGTTCTTC TRBD1 once TRBJ2-1 TRBV27
CASRQNHGSSSYEQYF TGTGCCAGCAGACAAAACCATGGGTCGAGCTCCTACGAGCAGTACTTC NA NA TRBJ2-7 TRBV7-9
CASSPWGGTGELFF TGTGCCAGCAGCCCCTGGGGGGGCACCGGGGAGCTGTTTTTT TRBD2 NA TRBJ2-2 TRBV7-2